The source of this T cell receptor (beta chain) is a study of blood T cell repertoires in COVID-19. Original analysis: Estimation of nucleated cell counts relied on the amplification of reference gene primers. Method: immunoSEQ multiplex PCR; TCRdb's copy keeps in-frame clones and lacks some. Clone size and the V and J calls come from that table; the DNA yielded D and trimming. The table records about 12,000 clones, over 75% of them present only once. Trimming at V came to 1 base and at J to 3 bases, leaving 2 bases not matched to a gene. Germline V gene data show CDR1 as WNHNN and CDR2 as SYGVQD (reference sequence). This CDR3 is 14 amino acids long. There are a few counts of this clone.

The specimen sequenced was peripheral blood. The chain has TRBV10-1 and TRBJ1-1, with 7 bases that match TRBD1. This sequence was found in a man at least 80 years old with acute or convalescent COVID-19. For the CDR3, the DNA is TGCGCCAGCAGTGAGTTGGACAGGTACACTGAAGCTTTCTTT. This encodes CASSELDRYTEAFF.